This T cell receptor (beta chain) was observed in a study of graft-versus-host responses after intestinal transplantation. Study background: Every transplant recipient was induced with anti-thymocyte globulin, then maintained on tacrolimus and steroids for two to four years. Findings and limits, study-wide: Recipient marrow harbored GvH clones, some of which surfaced first in ileum or blood. Within allografts, high graft-versus-host to host-versus-graft clonal ratios were seen among patients with graft-donor T cell macrochimerism.

This CDR3 comprises 13 residues. With 0 bases removed from V and 7 bases from J, the gap between germline ends came to 11 bases. Germline CDR1 is SGDLS and CDR2 is YYNGEE. As regards this clone: Its specificity is unknown.

Assay: immunoSEQ multiplex PCR; the TCRdb copy retains only in-frame clones and omits some. There are about 35,000 clones in the sample; 93% occur only once, and about 20% lies in the top ten. The V gene is TRBV9, the J gene TRBJ2-7; D possibly corresponds to TRBD2 (6 bases). The sample was unstimulated CD8+ T cells sorted from spleen or lymph node cells, taken before transplant. The source is a human donor who was the organ donor for an intestinal transplant. The CDR3 spells CASSVAGGWEQYF. The CDR3 bases are TGTGCCAGCAGCGTAGCTGGAGGGTGGGAGCAGTACTTC.